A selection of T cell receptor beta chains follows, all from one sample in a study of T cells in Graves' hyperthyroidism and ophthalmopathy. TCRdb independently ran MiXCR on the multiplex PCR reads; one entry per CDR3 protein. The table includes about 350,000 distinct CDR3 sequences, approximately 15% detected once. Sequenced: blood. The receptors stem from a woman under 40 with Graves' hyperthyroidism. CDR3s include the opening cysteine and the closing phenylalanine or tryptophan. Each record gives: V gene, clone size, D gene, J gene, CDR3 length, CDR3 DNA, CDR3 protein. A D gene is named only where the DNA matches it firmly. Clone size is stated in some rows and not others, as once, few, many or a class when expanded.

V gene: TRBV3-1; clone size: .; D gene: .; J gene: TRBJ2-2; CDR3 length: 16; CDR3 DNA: TGTGCCAGCAGCCAAGTTGACTATCAGGCAACCGGGGAGCTGTTTTTT; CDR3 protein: CASSQVDYQATGELFF
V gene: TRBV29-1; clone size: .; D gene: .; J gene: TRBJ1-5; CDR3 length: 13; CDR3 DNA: TGCAGCGTTGAGGGGGGCAGGGATCAGCCCCAGCATTTT; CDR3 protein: CSVEGGRDQPQHF
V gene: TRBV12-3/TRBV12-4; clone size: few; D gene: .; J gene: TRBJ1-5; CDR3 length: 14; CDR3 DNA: TGTGCCAGCAGTTTTCTCCAGGCCCCCCAGCCCCAGCATTTT; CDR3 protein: CASSFLQAPQPQHF
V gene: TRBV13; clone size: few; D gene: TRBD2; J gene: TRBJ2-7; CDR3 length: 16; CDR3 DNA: TGTGCCAGCAGACTTACCACTAGCGGGAGTAACTACGAGCAGTACTTC; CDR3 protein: CASRLTTSGSNYEQYF
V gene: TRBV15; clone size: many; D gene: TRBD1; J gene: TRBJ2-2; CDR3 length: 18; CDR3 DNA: TGTGCCACCAGCAGAGATTGGAGGGGACAGGCGGACACCGGGGAGCTGTTTTTT; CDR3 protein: CATSRDWRGQADTGELFF
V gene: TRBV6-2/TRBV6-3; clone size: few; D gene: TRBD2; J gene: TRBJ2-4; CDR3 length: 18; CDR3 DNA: TGTGCCAGCAGTTACGGTGGTAGCGGGAGCGCGGCCAAAAACATTCAGTACTTC; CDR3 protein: CASSYGGSGSAAKNIQYF
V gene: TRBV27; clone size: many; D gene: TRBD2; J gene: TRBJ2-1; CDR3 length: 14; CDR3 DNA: TGTGCCAGCAGTTTATTCGGCGGGAGAAGTGAGCAGTTCTTC; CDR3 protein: CASSLFGGRSEQFF
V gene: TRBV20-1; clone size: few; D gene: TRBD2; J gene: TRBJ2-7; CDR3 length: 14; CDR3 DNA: TGCAGTGCAATTAGCGGGATAGCTTCGGACGAGCAGTACTTC; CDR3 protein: CSAISGIASDEQYF
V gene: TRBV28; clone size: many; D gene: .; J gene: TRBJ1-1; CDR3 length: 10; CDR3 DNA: TGTGCCAGCAGTTCCCGTGAAGCTTTCTTT; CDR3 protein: CASSSREAFF
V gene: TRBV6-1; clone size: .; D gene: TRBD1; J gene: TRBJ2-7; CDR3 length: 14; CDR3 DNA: TGTGCCAGCACTACAGACAGGGGATCCTACGAGCAGTACTTC; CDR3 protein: CASTTDRGSYEQYF
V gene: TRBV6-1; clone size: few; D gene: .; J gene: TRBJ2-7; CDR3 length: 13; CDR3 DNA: TGTGCCAGCAGTGACGGGGGACGAGGGGAGCAGTACTTC; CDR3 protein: CASSDGGRGEQYF
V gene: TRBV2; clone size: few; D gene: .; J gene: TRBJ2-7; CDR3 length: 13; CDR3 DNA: TGTGCCAGCAGTACCGACCCGAGGTACGAGCAGTACTTC; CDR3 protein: CASSTDPRYEQYF
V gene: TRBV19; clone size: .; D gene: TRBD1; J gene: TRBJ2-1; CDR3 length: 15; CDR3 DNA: TGTGCCAGTAGGGCGAGGGACAGACCAAACAATGAGCAGTTCTTC; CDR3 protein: CASRARDRPNNEQFF
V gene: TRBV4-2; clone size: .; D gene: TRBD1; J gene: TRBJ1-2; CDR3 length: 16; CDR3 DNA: TGTGCCAGCAGCCAAGATTTAACAGGGGCGGAAGTTGGCTACACCTTC; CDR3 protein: CASSQDLTGAEVGYTF
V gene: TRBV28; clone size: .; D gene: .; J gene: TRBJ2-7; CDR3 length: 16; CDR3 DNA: TGTGCCAGCAGTTCGAGGATGATCACTCGGGGGTACGAGCAGTACTTC; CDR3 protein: CASSSRMITRGYEQYF